Listed below are T cell receptor beta chains from one sample, sequenced in a study of blood T cell repertoires in COVID-19. Measured with immunoSEQ multiplex PCR; TCRdb has only the in-frame clones, and not every one. This table has a few hundred thousand clones, roughly 77% appearing once. Material for sequencing was PBMCs or T cells enriched from blood (not recorded which). These receptors originate from a man between 40 and 49 years old who had recovered from COVID-19. Both conserved end residues are part of each CDR3. D genes are given only for firm matches. The size entry is marked missing in some rows and otherwise reads once, few, many or a size class.

V gene	clone size	J gene	D gene	CDR3 DNA	CDR3 protein
TRBV5-5	NA	TRBJ2-7	TRBD2	TGTGCCAGCAGCTTCCCCGGGGGGTCCTACGAGCAGTACTTC	CASSFPGGSYEQYF
TRBV19	NA	TRBJ2-2	NA	TGTGCCAGTAGTATACTAGTCGGGGAGCTGTTTTTT	CASSILVGELFF
TRBV5-1	NA	TRBJ1-4	TRBD1	TGCGCCAGCAGCGGGACAGCGTTCGGAAGGGATGAAAAACTGTTTTTT	CASSGTAFGRDEKLFF
TRBV11-2	NA	TRBJ1-2	NA	TGTGCCAGCAGCTTAGGCAAAGGGAGTGGCTACACCTTC	CASSLGKGSGYTF
TRBV19	NA	TRBJ1-5	NA	TGTGCCAGTAGCCCATGGACAGCCAGCAATCAGCCCCAGCATTTT	CASSPWTASNQPQHF
TRBV10-3	NA	TRBJ2-3	TRBD2	TGTGCCATCAGTGAGTCGAAGAGTCGGGGGGGTAGTACAGATACGCAGTATTTT	CAISESKSRGGSTDTQYF
TRBV3-1/TRBV3-2	NA	TRBJ1-3	NA	TGTGCCAGCAGCCAACCGACCGGGAACACCATATATTTT	CASSQPTGNTIYF
TRBV5-6	NA	TRBJ2-4	TRBD1	TGTGCCAGCAGCTTCTGGACAGGAGCCTTATTTAACATTCAGTACTTC	CASSFWTGALFNIQYF
TRBV19	NA	TRBJ2-1	TRBD2	TGTGCCAGTTCTAGCGGGAGGTACTCCTACAATGAGCAGTTCTTC	CASSSGRYSYNEQFF
TRBV2	NA	TRBJ1-2	TRBD1	TGTGCCAGCAGGGGGACAGGGGAGCTCTATGGCTACACCTTC	CASRGTGELYGYTF
TRBV5-1	once	TRBJ2-6	TRBD1	TGCGCCAGCAGCTTGAGACAGGGGGGTAGTGGGGCCAACGTCCTGACTTTC	CASSLRQGGSGANVLTF
TRBV5-1	NA	TRBJ2-1	NA	TGCGCCAGCAGCTTTTATTTCTACAATGAGCAGTTCTTC	CASSFYFYNEQFF
TRBV21-1	NA	TRBJ1-3	NA	TGTGCCAGCAGCGACCCTAGACAGATTAACACCATATATTTT	CASSDPRQINTIYF
TRBV18	NA	TRBJ1-3	NA	TGTGCCAGCTCACCACCATACAGCTCTGGAAACACCATATATTTT	CASSPPYSSGNTIYF
TRBV21-1	NA	TRBJ1-5	NA	TGTGCCAGCAGCGCCCAGGACAGCAATAGCAATCAGCCCCAGCATTTT	CASSAQDSNSNQPQHF
TRBV24-1	once	TRBJ2-1	TRBD2	TGTGCCACCAGTGAGAAAGCGGGAGTTTATATGAATGAGCAGTTCTTC	CATSEKAGVYMNEQFF
TRBV7-2	NA	TRBJ2-5	NA	TGTGCCAGCAGCCGTATTAGCGGTTTTAGCCAAGAGACCCAGTACTTC	CASSRISGFSQETQYF
TRBV19	NA	TRBJ2-3	TRBD2	TGTGCCAGTAGTATGGGGGGACTAGCGGGAGAGGACACAGATACGCAGTATTTT	CASSMGGLAGEDTDTQYF
TRBV21-1	NA	TRBJ1-1	NA	TGTGCCAGAGGGACAGAAACTATGAACACTGAAGCTTTCTTT	CARGTETMNTEAFF
TRBV30	few	TRBJ1-6	NA	TGTGCCTGGAGTCGGGGTTCTGGTTCACCCCTCCACTTT	CAWSRGSGSPLHF
TRBV5-1	NA	TRBJ1-2	NA	TGCGCCACCAAGCTTGGGGGGGCAGGAGGTGGCTACACCTTC	CATKLGGAGGGYTF
TRBV19	once	TRBJ2-2	NA	TGTGCCAGTAATCCTAAAAACACCGGGGAGCTGTTTTTT	CASNPKNTGELFF
TRBV19	once	TRBJ1-2	NA	TGTGCCAGTAGTCCGCGGACAGAAAACCTCTATGGCTACACCTTC	CASSPRTENLYGYTF
TRBV11-2	NA	TRBJ2-5	NA	TGTGCCAGCAGCTTGAGTCTAGAAGAGACCCAGTACTTC	CASSLSLEETQYF
TRBV12-3/TRBV12-4	once	TRBJ1-5	NA	TGTGCCAGCAGGGCATCCAATCAGCCCCAGCATTTT	CASRASNQPQHF
TRBV30	NA	TRBJ1-6	NA	TGTGCCTGGAGGGGGTCGGGGGGTGGCGCCTATAATTCACCCCTCCACTTT	CAWRGSGGGAYNSPLHF
TRBV7-3	NA	TRBJ2-7	TRBD2	TGTGCCAGCAGCCCAGCGGGGGGCCGCTCCTACGAGCAGTACTTC	CASSPAGGRSYEQYF
TRBV11-2	NA	TRBJ2-4	TRBD1	TGTGCCAGCCACACTCTCCAGGGGGCCAACATTCAGTACTTC	CASHTLQGANIQYF
TRBV2	NA	TRBJ2-5	TRBD2	TGTGCCAGCAGTCGGGGAGGGGAGACCCAGTACTTC	CASSRGGETQYF
TRBV6-1	NA	TRBJ2-1	NA	TGTGCCAGCAGTGACGGGGTTAACTACAATGAGCAGTTCTTC	CASSDGVNYNEQFF
TRBV3-1/TRBV3-2	few	TRBJ2-3	TRBD2	TGTGCCAGCAGCCAAGGACTAGCGGGGTATTGGACAGATACGCAGTATTTT	CASSQGLAGYWTDTQYF
TRBV2	NA	TRBJ1-5	NA	TGTGCCAGCAGCTTCGAGAACTTCAATCAGCCCCAGCATTTT	CASSFENFNQPQHF
TRBV5-8	NA	TRBJ1-2	NA	TGTGCCAGCAGCTTGAGGGCCCGGGGTGGCTACACCTTC	CASSLRARGGYTF
TRBV5-1	NA	TRBJ2-1	NA	TGCGCCAGCAGCCCCCCGGGCGGGGTCAATGAGCAGTTCTTC	CASSPPGGVNEQFF
TRBV11-2	once	TRBJ2-7	NA	TGTGCCAGCAGTTTAGTGGGATTAACAGGGTATGCCGCGGGGGCGTACTTC	CASSLVGLTGYAAGAYF
TRBV7-9	NA	TRBJ1-1	TRBD1	TGTGCCAGCAGCGGTAGGACAGGGCTCGGTATGGACACTGAAGCTTTCTTT	CASSGRTGLGMDTEAFF
TRBV19	NA	TRBJ1-2	TRBD1	TGTGCCAGTAGAGACAGGGGAGTTTTTCGGGGCTACACCTTC	CASRDRGVFRGYTF
TRBV6-5	NA	TRBJ2-7	NA	TGTGCCAGCAGTTTAAATAGACGGCGTCCGGGGAACGAGCAGTACTTC	CASSLNRRRPGNEQYF
TRBV30	NA	TRBJ2-3	TRBD2	TGTGCCTGTACCCAGGGTATTATGGCGGGAGGCACAGATACGCAGTATTTT	CACTQGIMAGGTDTQYF
TRBV19	many	TRBJ2-7	TRBD1	TGTGCCAGTAGTGTGACAGGGGGAACGAACGAGCAGTACTTC	CASSVTGGTNEQYF
TRBV2	few	TRBJ1-2	NA	TGTGCCACTAGGACAGACGGCTACACCTTC	CATRTDGYTF
TRBV30	NA	TRBJ1-5	NA	TGTGCCTGGAGCCGGGGGGCGAGGCCCCAGCATTTT	CAWSRGARPQHF
TRBV7-8	NA	TRBJ2-7	NA	TGTGCCAGCAGCTTAGCGCCGAGAAACTACGAGCAGTACTTC	CASSLAPRNYEQYF
TRBV7-8	few	TRBJ2-7	TRBD2	TGTGCCACCTCCCCCGGGAGGGGTCTCGAGCAGTACTTC	CATSPGRGLEQYF
TRBV6-1	few	TRBJ1-5	TRBD1	TGTGCCAGCAGTGAAGAAGGTGGACAGGGGTTTCAGCCCCAGCATTTT	CASSEEGGQGFQPQHF
TRBV5-1	NA	TRBJ2-5	TRBD2	TGCGCCAGCAGCCCCGCGGGAGGAGAGACCCAGTACTTC	CASSPAGGETQYF
TRBV24-1	few	TRBJ2-2	NA	TGTGCCACCAGTGCCGTTGCGGGGTCCGGGGAGCTGTTTTTT	CATSAVAGSGELFF
TRBV9	NA	TRBJ1-2	TRBD1	TGTGCCAGCAGCGTTGAGCCCGCGACAGGGACCCATGGCTACACCTTC	CASSVEPATGTHGYTF
TRBV5-1	NA	TRBJ2-1	TRBD1	TGCGCCAGCAGCTTGGGGGCAGGGGGCGTCTACAATGAGCAGTTCTTC	CASSLGAGGVYNEQFF
TRBV29-1	NA	TRBJ2-5	NA	TGCAGCGTTGGACAGGTCCAAGAGACCCAGTACTTC	CSVGQVQETQYF
TRBV7-9	NA	TRBJ2-1	NA	TGTGCCAGCAGCTTGGCACAGGTGGTTTACAATGAGCAGTTCTTC	CASSLAQVVYNEQFF
TRBV6-2/TRBV6-3	NA	TRBJ2-7	NA	TGTGCCAGCAGCCGTCGAGACGAGCAGTACTTC	CASSRRDEQYF